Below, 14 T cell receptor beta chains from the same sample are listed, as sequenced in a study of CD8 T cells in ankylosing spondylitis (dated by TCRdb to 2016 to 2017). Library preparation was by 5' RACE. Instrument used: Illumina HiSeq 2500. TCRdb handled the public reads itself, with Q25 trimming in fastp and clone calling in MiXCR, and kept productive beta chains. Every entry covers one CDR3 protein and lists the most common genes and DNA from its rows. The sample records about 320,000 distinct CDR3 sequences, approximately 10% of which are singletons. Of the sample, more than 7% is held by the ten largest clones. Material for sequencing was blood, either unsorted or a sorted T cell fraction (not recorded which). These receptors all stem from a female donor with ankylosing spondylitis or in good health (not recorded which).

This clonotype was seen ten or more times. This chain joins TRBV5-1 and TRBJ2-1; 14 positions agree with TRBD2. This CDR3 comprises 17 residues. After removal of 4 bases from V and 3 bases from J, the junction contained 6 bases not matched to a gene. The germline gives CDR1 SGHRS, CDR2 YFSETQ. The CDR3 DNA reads TGCGCCAGCAGCCCCATGGGGACTAGCGGGAGCTACAATGAGCAGTTCTTC. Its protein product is CASSPMGTSGSYNEQFF.

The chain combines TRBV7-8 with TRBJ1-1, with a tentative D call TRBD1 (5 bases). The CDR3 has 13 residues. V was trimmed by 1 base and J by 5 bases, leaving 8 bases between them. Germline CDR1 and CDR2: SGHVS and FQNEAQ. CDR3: CASSLVAGTEAFF. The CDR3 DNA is TGTGCCAGCAGCTTAGTCGCAGGGACTGAAGCTTTCTTT.

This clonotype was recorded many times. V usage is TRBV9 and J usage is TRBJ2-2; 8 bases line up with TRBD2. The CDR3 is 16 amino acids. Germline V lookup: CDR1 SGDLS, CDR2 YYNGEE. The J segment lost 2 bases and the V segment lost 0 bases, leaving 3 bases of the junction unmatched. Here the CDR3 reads CASSVGSGGNTGELFF. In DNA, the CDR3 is TGTGCCAGCAGCGTAGGGAGCGGGGGTAACACCGGGGAGCTGTTTTTT.

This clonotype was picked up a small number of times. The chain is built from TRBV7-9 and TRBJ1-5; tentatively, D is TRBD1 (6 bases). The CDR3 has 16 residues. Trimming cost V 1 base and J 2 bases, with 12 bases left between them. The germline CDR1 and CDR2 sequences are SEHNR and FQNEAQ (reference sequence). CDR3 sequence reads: CASSLVQGIGNQPQHF. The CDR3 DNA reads TGTGCCAGCAGCTTAGTACAGGGTATTGGCAATCAGCCCCAGCATTTT.

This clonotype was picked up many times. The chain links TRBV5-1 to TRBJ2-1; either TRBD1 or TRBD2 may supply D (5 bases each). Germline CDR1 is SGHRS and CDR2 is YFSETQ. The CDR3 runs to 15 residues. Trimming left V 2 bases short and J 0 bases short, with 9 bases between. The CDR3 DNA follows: TGCGCCAGCAGCTTCCGGGACGCCTCCTACAATGAGCAGTTCTTC. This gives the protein CASSFRDASYNEQFF.

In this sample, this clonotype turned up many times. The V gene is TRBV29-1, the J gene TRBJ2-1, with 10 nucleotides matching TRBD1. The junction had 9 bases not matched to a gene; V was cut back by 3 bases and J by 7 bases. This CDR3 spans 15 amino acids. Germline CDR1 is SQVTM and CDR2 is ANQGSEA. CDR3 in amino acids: CSVEPRDRGGNEQFF. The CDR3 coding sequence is TGCAGCGTTGAGCCTCGGGACAGGGGTGGGAATGAGCAGTTCTTC.

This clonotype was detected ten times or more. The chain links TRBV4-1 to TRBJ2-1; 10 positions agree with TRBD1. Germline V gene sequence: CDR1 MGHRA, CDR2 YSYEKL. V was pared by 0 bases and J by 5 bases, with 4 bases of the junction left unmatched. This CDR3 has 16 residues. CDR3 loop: CASSQDLGTGDNEQFF. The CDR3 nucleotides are TGCGCCAGCAGCCAAGATCTAGGGACAGGGGACAATGAGCAGTTCTTC.

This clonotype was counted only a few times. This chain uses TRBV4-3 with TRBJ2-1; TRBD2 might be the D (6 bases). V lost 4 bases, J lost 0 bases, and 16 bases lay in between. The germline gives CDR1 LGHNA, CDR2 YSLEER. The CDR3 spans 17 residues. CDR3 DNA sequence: TGCGCCAGCAGCCGCCTACTAGCACAGAGCTCCTACAATGAGCAGTTCTTC. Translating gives CASSRLLAQSSYNEQFF.

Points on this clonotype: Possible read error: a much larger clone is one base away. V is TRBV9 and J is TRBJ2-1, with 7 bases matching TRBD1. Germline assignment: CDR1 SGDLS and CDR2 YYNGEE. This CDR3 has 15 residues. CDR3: CDSSVQGWGANEQFF. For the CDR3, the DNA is TGTGACAGCAGCGTACAGGGGTGGGGTGCCAATGAGCAGTTCTTC.

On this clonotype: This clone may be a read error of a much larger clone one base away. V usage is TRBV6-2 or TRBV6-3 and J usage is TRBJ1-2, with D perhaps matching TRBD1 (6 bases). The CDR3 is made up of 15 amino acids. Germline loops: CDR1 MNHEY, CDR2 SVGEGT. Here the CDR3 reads CATSYPKGGGQGYTF. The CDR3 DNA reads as TGTGCCACCAGTTACCCCAAAGGAGGGGGTCAAGGCTACACCTTC.

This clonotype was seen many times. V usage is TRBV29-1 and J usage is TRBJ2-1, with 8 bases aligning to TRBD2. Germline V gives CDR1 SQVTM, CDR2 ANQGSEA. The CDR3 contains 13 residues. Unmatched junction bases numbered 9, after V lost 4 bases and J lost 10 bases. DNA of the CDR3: TGCAGCGTTGTCCAGCGGGAGAGAGAGGAGCAGTTCTTC. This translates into CSVVQREREEQFF.

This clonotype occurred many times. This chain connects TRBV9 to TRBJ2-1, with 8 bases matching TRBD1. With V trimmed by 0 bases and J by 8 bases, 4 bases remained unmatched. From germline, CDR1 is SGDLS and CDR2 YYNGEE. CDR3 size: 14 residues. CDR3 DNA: TGTGCCAGCAGCGTAGTCAGGACAGGGCATGAGCAGTTCTTC. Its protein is CASSVVRTGHEQFF.

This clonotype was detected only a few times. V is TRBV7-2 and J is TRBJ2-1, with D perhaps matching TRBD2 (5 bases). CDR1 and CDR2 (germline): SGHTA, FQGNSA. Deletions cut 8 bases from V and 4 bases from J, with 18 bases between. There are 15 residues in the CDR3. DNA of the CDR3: TGTGCCAGCTCGTGGGCCGGTGCGGGTTACAATGAGCAGTTCTTC. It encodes CASSWAGAGYNEQFF.

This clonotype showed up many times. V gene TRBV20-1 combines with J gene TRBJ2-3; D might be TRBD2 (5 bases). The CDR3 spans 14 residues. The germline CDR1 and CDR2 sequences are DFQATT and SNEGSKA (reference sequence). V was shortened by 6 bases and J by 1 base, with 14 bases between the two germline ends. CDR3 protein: CSAHGAVRTDTQYF. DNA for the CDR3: TGCAGTGCCCATGGAGCGGTCCGCACAGATACGCAGTATTTT.